The entry that follows covers one T cell receptor beta chain sequence. Its antigen remains unknown. These data belong to a study of cytomegalovirus exposure and HLA in healthy donors. Study at large: A prior study identified 110 million or so unique TCR beta sequences from 200 million or so T cells. Study-level results: Most observed TCR sequences were rare, whereas some public TCRs were detected in many donors.

It was with 60 Vbeta and 13 Jbeta primers that the PCR ran. Repertoires were generated with immunoSEQ multiplex PCR, while TCRdb's copy carries only in-frame clones and drops some. The sample has some 130,000 clones; 70% to 80% are singletons. This CDR3 contains 14 residues. CDR1 and CDR2 (germline): MNHEY, SMNVEV (reference sequence). Trimming stripped 3 bases from V and 0 bases from J, with 9 bases between. The sequencing input was PBMCs. V gene TRBV27 combines with J gene TRBJ2-7, with D unresolved. The receptor comes from a man aged 18 to 35 in good health and CMV-seronegative. DNA for the CDR3: TGTGCCAGCAGTTTCGGGTCCCACTCCTACGAGCAGTACTTC. Its translation is CASSFGSHSYEQYF.